This record covers a single T cell receptor (beta chain). Original handling: Nucleated cell counts were estimated from reference gene primer amplification. The table came from immunoSEQ multiplex PCR; TCRdb's copy has only in-frame clones and leaves some out. V and J calls and clone size are as listed in that table; D and trimming were resolved from the DNA. Here the sample spans some 270,000 clones, approximately 88% being singletons. This sample was taken from a study of blood T cell repertoires in COVID-19. Study-level information: Material from acute and convalescent COVID-19 was sourced from the United States, Italy and Spain.

There are 15 residues in the CDR3. After removal of 0 bases from V and 3 bases from J, the junction contained 2 bases not matched to a gene. Germline V gives CDR1 SGHRS, CDR2 YFSETQ. The source of this sequence is a man in his fifties or sixties with acute or convalescent COVID-19. Sequencing used peripheral blood. The chain carries TRBV5-1 and TRBJ2-2; TRBD1 matches at 7 bases. The CDR3 DNA follows: TGCGCCAGCAGCTTGGAGGGACAGTACACCGGGGAGCTGTTTTTT. Protein product: CASSLEGQYTGELFF.